These 14 T cell receptor beta chains were sequenced from one sample in a study of PD-1 blockade in classical Hodgkin lymphoma. Sequenced by immunoSEQ multiplex PCR; TCRdb stores in-frame clones only, minus some. The data show some 15,000 clones, 83% seen once. Every single patient, without exception, relapsed after autologous stem cell transplantation, and brentuximab vedotin exposure varied. The sequenced sample was peripheral blood mononuclear cells (PBMCs), obtained at baseline. Receptors originate from a human donor with classical Hodgkin lymphoma.

This sequence joins TRBV4-1 and TRBJ1-5; 8 bases match TRBD1. CDR1 is MGHRA, CDR2 YSYEKL, per germline. Germline trimming cut 4 bases from V and 5 bases from J; bases unmatched to any gene: 4. The CDR3 covers 14 residues. The CDR3 DNA reads as TGCGCCAGCAGCCGTGACAGGGGCGATCAGCCCCAGCATTTT. This codes for CASSRDRGDQPQHF.

V is TRBV7-8 and J is TRBJ1-4; the D gene is possibly TRBD1 (6 bases). The CDR3 is made up of 14 amino acids. Germline V gene sequence: CDR1 SGHVS, CDR2 FQNEAQ. The V end lost 5 bases, the J end lost 7 bases, and 14 bases lay between the germline ends. In DNA form, the CDR3 reads TGTGCCAGCAGCGCGACAGGTTACGGTGAAAAACTGTTTTTT. Translation: CASSATGYGEKLFF.

This CDR3 is CASSASTGSNQPQHF. As DNA, the CDR3 is TGTGCCAGCAGCGCTTCGACAGGATCAAATCAGCCCCAGCATTTT. The chain combines TRBV5-6 with TRBJ1-5; possibly TRBD1 for D (6 bases). The CDR3 sequence is 15 residues long. Germline V gene lookup returns CDR1 SGHDT and CDR2 YYEEEE. V was trimmed by 4 bases and J by 4 bases, leaving 15 bases between them.

The chain couples TRBV9 to TRBJ1-6; D is uncertain. Between the trimmed V and J ends, which lost 0 bases and 6 bases, there was a span of 10 bases. CDR1 and CDR2 from the germline V gene are SGDLS and YYNGEE. This CDR3 is 15 amino acids long. CDR3 DNA sequence: TGTGCCAGCAGCGTAGCTGGAGGTTCTAATTCACCCCTCCACTTT. It is translated as CASSVAGGSNSPLHF.

This clone was observed a few times. V usage is TRBV7-8 and J usage is TRBJ2-1, with a weak D call TRBD2 (7 bases). Trimming shortened V by 2 bases and J by 3 bases, and 14 bases separated the two germline ends. The germline V gene has CDR1 SGHVS and CDR2 FQNEAQ. The CDR3 has 16 residues. The CDR3 is CASSLHGGPLYNEQFF. The CDR3, as DNA: TGTGCCAGCAGCTTACACGGGGGGCCACTCTACAATGAGCAGTTCTTC.

The rearrangement links TRBV9 to TRBJ1-3; a weak D match, TRBD1 (6 bases). Germline V gene data show CDR1 as SGDLS and CDR2 as YYNGEE. The CDR3 consists of 14 residues. Trimming took 4 bases from V and 3 from J, leaving 11 bases between them. The CDR3 sequence: CASSPTGSGNTIYF. The CDR3 nucleotides read TGTGCCAGCAGCCCCACAGGGAGTGGAAACACCATATATTTT.

This chain uses TRBV7-2 with TRBJ2-2; D is perhaps TRBD1 or TRBD2 (6 bases each). V lost 2 bases and J 1 base, leaving 11 bases between the germline ends. Germline CDR1 reads SGHTA; CDR2 reads FQGNSA. This CDR3 is built from 16 residues. The CDR3 loop reads CASSLWGAENTGELFF. CDR3 nucleotide sequence: TGTGCCAGCAGCTTATGGGGGGCCGAGAACACCGGGGAGCTGTTTTTT.

This chain uses TRBV7-2 with TRBJ1-1; D unresolved. The germline V gene has CDR1 SGHTA and CDR2 FQGNSA. The CDR3 sequence is 14 residues long. V lost 0 bases and J 0 bases, leaving 5 bases between the germline ends. For the CDR3, the DNA is TGTGCCAGCAGCTTAGCAGGGATGAACACTGAAGCTTTCTTT. Amino acid sequence: CASSLAGMNTEAFF.

The chain uses TRBV18 and TRBJ1-1, with TRBD1 identical over 7 bases. With 3 bases clipped from V and 1 base from J, the junction kept 5 bases outside the gene matches. The CDR3 is 15 amino acids. From germline, CDR1 is KGHSH and CDR2 LQKENI. The CDR3 reads CASSPRQGQNTEAFF. The CDR3 coding sequence is TGTGCCAGCTCACCCCGACAGGGCCAGAACACTGAAGCTTTCTTT. Full variable domain (missing parts from reference TRBV18 and TRBJ1-1): NAGVMQNPRHLVRRRGQEARLRCSPMKGHSHVYWYRQLPEEGLKFMVYLQKENIIDESGMPKERFSAEFPKEGPSILRIQQVVRGDSAAYFCASSPRQGQNTEAFFGQGTRLTVV.

This clone was seen just once. The chain employs TRBV6-1 and TRBJ2-5; D may be TRBD2 (5 bases). The germline gives CDR1 MNHNS, CDR2 SASEGT. The CDR3 contains 14 residues. The ends were cut back, 2 bases at V and 4 bases at J, with 11 bases in the middle. This CDR3 reads CASSESGWGETQYF. The CDR3 DNA reads TGTGCCAGCAGTGAAAGCGGTTGGGGAGAGACCCAGTACTTC.

This rearrangement joins TRBV12-5 to TRBJ1-2; TRBD1 matches at 9 bases. The length of the CDR3 is 13 residues. V lost 6 bases to trimming and J lost 8 bases; unmatched junction nucleotides: 7. Germline CDR1 and CDR2: LGHNT and FRNRAP. The DNA for the CDR3 is TGTGCTAGTGGCCGGGGGACAGGGAGAGGCTACACCTTC. This codes for CASGRGTGRGYTF.

Judged by abundance, this clone is medium-sized. The V gene is TRBV7-9, the J gene TRBJ2-7; D is unclear. This CDR3 contains 12 residues. V lost 1 base to trimming and J lost 5 bases, with 6 bases between them. Germline V gene sequence: CDR1 SEHNR, CDR2 FQNEAQ (reference sequence). CDR3 sequence reads: CASSLGTNEQYF. DNA for the CDR3: TGTGCCAGCAGCTTAGGTACCAACGAGCAGTACTTC.

The V call is TRBV7-9, the J call TRBJ2-1; D is unresolved. CDR1 is SEHNR and CDR2 is FQNEAQ in the germline V gene (reference sequence). CDR3 size: 14 residues. V was pared by 0 bases and J by 6 bases, with 9 bases between. DNA of the CDR3: TGTGCCAGCAGCTTAGCCGGCAGGTCCAATGAGCAGTTCTTC. Encoded protein: CASSLAGRSNEQFF.

This chain connects TRBV2 to TRBJ1-2; no clear D. CDR1 and CDR2 (germline): SNHLY, FYNNEI. This CDR3 is built from 15 residues. V was trimmed by 7 bases and J by 2 bases, leaving 17 bases between them. The CDR3 DNA reads as TGTGCCAGCATCCTTCGTGAACATCTAAACTATGGCTACACCTTC. As protein: CASILREHLNYGYTF.